These T cell receptor beta chains were read from a single sample in a study of T cells after yellow fever vaccination. TCRdb fed the 5' RACE reads into MiXCR, producing one record per CDR3 protein. Found here are approximately 240,000 distinct CDR3 sequences, 3.6% of them singletons; the top ten hold around 19%. The source was PBMCs, collected 15 days after the yellow fever booster vaccination. The receptors come from a man aged 18 to 30 who received the YFV17D yellow fever vaccine. Each CDR3 is given without its conserved first and last residue.

v_call: TRBV3-1; j_call: TRBJ1-1; cdr3_aa: ASRVQGNTEAF
v_call: TRBV7-9; j_call: TRBJ2-7; cdr3_aa: ASSLGTLAYEQY
v_call: TRBV5-1; j_call: TRBJ2-1; cdr3_aa: ASNLGGEYNEQF
v_call: TRBV7-9; j_call: TRBJ1-2; cdr3_aa: ASSLETSFYGYT
v_call: TRBV4-3; j_call: TRBJ2-3; cdr3_aa: ASSQVPLTDTQY
v_call: TRBV27; j_call: TRBJ1-2; cdr3_aa: ASSFLGTGGHGYT
v_call: TRBV7-9; j_call: TRBJ2-3; cdr3_aa: ASSTGTSVPPDTQY
v_call: TRBV7-9; j_call: TRBJ1-1; cdr3_aa: ASSPRAGQYTEAF
v_call: TRBV4-1; j_call: TRBJ2-3; cdr3_aa: ASSLPLGAQDTQY
v_call: TRBV24-1; j_call: TRBJ2-1; cdr3_aa: ATSAGRSYNEQF
v_call: TRBV7-2; j_call: TRBJ1-2; cdr3_aa: ASSLFQVDGYT
v_call: TRBV7-3; j_call: TRBJ1-1; cdr3_aa: ASSLYTVTAEAF
v_call: TRBV5-5; j_call: TRBJ1-2; cdr3_aa: ASSLWAPADGYT
v_call: TRBV7-3; j_call: TRBJ2-2; cdr3_aa: ASSSSVGGTGELF
v_call: TRBV27; j_call: TRBJ2-7; cdr3_aa: ASGTGSYEQY
v_call: TRBV20-1; j_call: TRBJ2-5; cdr3_aa: SAGRPGAETQY
v_call: TRBV12-3/TRBV12-4; j_call: TRBJ1-1; cdr3_aa: ASSTSGTGNTEAF
v_call: TRBV4-3; j_call: TRBJ1-5; cdr3_aa: ASSQTSIGNQPQH
v_call: TRBV7-2; j_call: TRBJ2-7; cdr3_aa: ASSTSRAGTYYEQY
v_call: TRBV6-2/TRBV6-3; j_call: TRBJ1-1; cdr3_aa: ASSFPGSTEAF
v_call: TRBV20-1; j_call: TRBJ2-1; cdr3_aa: SANQGVPYNEQF
v_call: TRBV5-1; j_call: TRBJ2-7; cdr3_aa: ASSTERGSGEQY
v_call: TRBV20-1; j_call: TRBJ1-3; cdr3_aa: SATPGSGNTIY
v_call: TRBV20-1; j_call: TRBJ2-3; cdr3_aa: SATRGGQDTQY
v_call: TRBV15; j_call: TRBJ2-5; cdr3_aa: ATSGRTVRETQY
v_call: TRBV4-2; j_call: TRBJ2-3; cdr3_aa: ASSGSAGGPDTQY
v_call: TRBV6-2/TRBV6-3; j_call: TRBJ2-1; cdr3_aa: ASTGTSPNEQF
v_call: TRBV7-2; j_call: TRBJ1-1; cdr3_aa: ASSLNPLLGDRPNTEAF
v_call: TRBV4-1; j_call: TRBJ2-2; cdr3_aa: ASSHSKGDTGELF
v_call: TRBV11-2; j_call: TRBJ2-1; cdr3_aa: ASSLGTPRDEQF
v_call: TRBV7-8; j_call: TRBJ1-4; cdr3_aa: ASRDRSNEKLF
v_call: TRBV7-9; j_call: TRBJ1-1; cdr3_aa: ASSFTRNTEAF
v_call: TRBV7-2; j_call: TRBJ1-5; cdr3_aa: ASSLDGRPGNQPQH
v_call: TRBV5-1; j_call: TRBJ1-2; cdr3_aa: ASSTGAGYKDGYT
v_call: TRBV20-1; j_call: TRBJ2-7; cdr3_aa: SARVGGDEQY
v_call: TRBV3-1; j_call: TRBJ1-4; cdr3_aa: ASSQGRQGRTI
v_call: TRBV24-1; j_call: TRBJ2-1; cdr3_aa: ATSGQINEQF
v_call: TRBV20-1; j_call: TRBJ1-3; cdr3_aa: SAYSAGTGNTIY
v_call: TRBV19; j_call: TRBJ2-7; cdr3_aa: ASSVQGWGLEQY
v_call: TRBV7-9; j_call: TRBJ2-2; cdr3_aa: ASSLPGRGQTGELF
v_call: TRBV4-1; j_call: TRBJ2-5; cdr3_aa: ASSQVYLAGGPSQETQY
v_call: TRBV3-1; j_call: TRBJ2-1; cdr3_aa: ASSQDPSGLGRLSYNEQF
v_call: TRBV12-1; j_call: TRBJ1-5; cdr3_aa: ASSLGEYRDTYQPQH
v_call: TRBV14; j_call: TRBJ2-2; cdr3_aa: ASSRLGATAGELF
v_call: TRBV5-1; j_call: TRBJ2-1; cdr3_aa: ASSQVPGQGAGQF
v_call: TRBV7-2; j_call: TRBJ1-2; cdr3_aa: ASSPSARGLGYT
v_call: TRBV4-3; j_call: TRBJ2-5; cdr3_aa: ASSRLAGGSKAQY
v_call: TRBV7-3; j_call: TRBJ2-2; cdr3_aa: ASSTRSGELF
v_call: TRBV20-1; j_call: TRBJ2-2; cdr3_aa: SADFAGDRGTGELF
v_call: TRBV7-2; j_call: TRBJ2-5; cdr3_aa: ASAWGLAKQETQY
v_call: TRBV6-6; j_call: TRBJ1-4; cdr3_aa: ASSWTGGREKLF
v_call: TRBV4-2; j_call: TRBJ2-5; cdr3_aa: ASSQIGRSGQETQY
v_call: TRBV6-5; j_call: TRBJ2-3; cdr3_aa: ASKPQGGTSAH